This T cell receptor (beta chain) was sequenced during a study of T cell repertoires in cytomegalovirus infection. Study summary: Both CMV infection and a matching HLA type were indicated by public TCR beta signatures. Whole-study findings and limits: Cumulative public TCR beta family frequency identified carriers of CMV plus the relevant HLA. In two of eight donors, the top clonotype was HLA-C-restricted CMV-specific.

This clonotype was seen a few times. Its antigen is still unknown. This CDR3 is built from 16 residues. Germline values: CDR1 SEHNR, CDR2 FQNEAQ (reference sequence). The V gene end was trimmed by 0 bases and the J gene end by 4 bases; junction bases not matched to a gene: 7. TCRdb passed the reads through MiXCR, listing each CDR3 protein once. The sample contains 490,000 or so distinct CDR3 sequences, about 11% of which appear only once. The specimen was PBMCs. The V gene is TRBV7-9, the J gene TRBJ2-7; 9 bases match TRBD2. The TCR comes from a human donor in good health (CMV status not recorded). Some clones in this sample may be carry-over from other donors' samples. The CDR3 is CASSLAWRGRAYEQYF. The CDR3, as DNA: TGTGCCAGCAGCTTAGCGTGGCGCGGGAGGGCTTACGAGCAGTACTTC.